Below, 6 T cell receptor beta chains from the same sample are listed, as sequenced in a study of T cell changes during pregnancy in multiple sclerosis. Produced via immunoSEQ multiplex PCR; TCRdb's table is partial and in-frame only. The sample carries about 92,000 clones, 92% recorded once. The material was peripheral blood, obtained in the first trimester of pregnancy. The source is a female donor with multiple sclerosis, enrolled in a pregnancy study.

This chain uses TRBV5-4 with TRBJ2-7; 7 nucleotides line up with TRBD2. In germline, CDR1 is SGHNT, CDR2 YYREEE (reference sequence). This CDR3 is 15 amino acids long. The V gene end was trimmed by 4 bases and the J gene end by 2 bases; junction bases not matched to a gene: 9. The CDR3 protein is CASSPGGGLAYEQYF. The CDR3 DNA sequence: TGTGCCAGCAGCCCGGGCGGCGGACTAGCCTACGAGCAGTACTTC.

The V call is TRBV5-5, the J call TRBJ2-1; 9 bases line up with TRBD1. Unmatched junction bases numbered 6, after V lost 4 bases and J lost 4 bases. Germline CDR1 reads SGHKS; CDR2 reads YYEKEE (reference sequence). The CDR3 is 15 residues long. Here the CDR3 reads CASSPDRGFYNEQFF. CDR3 coding DNA: TGTGCCAGCAGCCCAGACAGGGGGTTTTACAATGAGCAGTTCTTC. Complete variable domain (other parts from reference TRBV5-5 and TRBJ2-1): DAGVTQSPTHLIKTRGQQVTLRCSPISGHKSVSWYQQVLGQGPQFIFQYYEKEERGRGNFPDRFSARQFPNYSSELNVNALLLGDSALYLCASSPDRGFYNEQFFGPGTRLTVL.

A single count supports this clone. The J gene is TRBJ2-1, the V gene TRBV19; 10 positions match TRBD1. Germline CDR1 is LNHDA and CDR2 is SQIVND (reference sequence). J lost 6 bases, V lost 1 base, and 6 bases had no gene match. This CDR3 spans 16 amino acids. CDR3 in DNA: TGTGCCAGTAGTATAGTGGCCGGACAGGGGGTCAATGAGCAGTTCTTC. It yields the protein CASSIVAGQGVNEQFF.

The chain is built from TRBV6-1 and TRBJ2-7; D is unclear. CDR1 and CDR2 (germline): MNHNS, SASEGT. The ends were cut back, 0 bases at V and 2 bases at J, with 14 bases in the middle. The CDR3 runs to 16 residues. In DNA form, the CDR3 reads TGTGCCAGCAGTGAAGCTTCGGCCAGGTTGGCCTACGAGCAGTACTTC. It encodes CASSEASARLAYEQYF.

This clone was counted a few times. This rearrangement joins TRBV6-6 to TRBJ1-2; D is perhaps TRBD1 (5 bases). Per germline, CDR1 MNHNY and CDR2 SVGAGI (reference sequence). Trimming removed 2 bases from V and 6 bases from J, with 10 bases in between. The CDR3 totals 13 residues. This CDR3 reads CASSYAGRDGYTF. The CDR3 bases are TGTGCCAGCAGTTACGCAGGGAGGGATGGCTACACCTTC.

The chain links TRBV11-2 to TRBJ1-3; tentatively, D is TRBD1 (6 bases). Germline V gene lookup returns CDR1 SGHAT and CDR2 FQNNGV. The CDR3 has 16 amino acids. V shed 5 bases and J shed 0 bases, with 14 bases lying between them. CDR3 DNA: TGTGCCAGCAGCCCGGGACACTGGAGCTCTGGAAACACCATATATTTT. It codes for CASSPGHWSSGNTIYF.